Listed below are T cell receptor beta chains from one sample, sequenced in a study of CD8+CD57+ T cells in acquired aplastic anemia. TCRdb reprocessed the reads with MiXCR, giving one entry per CDR3 protein. The table lists about 43,000 distinct CDR3 sequences, under 80% of them singletons. The sequencing sample was made of sorted CD4+, CD8+, or CD8+CD57+ T cells (not recorded which) from PBMCs. These receptors all come from a human donor with aplastic anemia. Each CDR3 is given with its conserved first and last residue. Fields, in order: CDR3 DNA, CDR3 protein, D gene, V gene, J gene, clone size. D genes are given only for firm matches. Rows may omit the clone size; those that give it use once, few, many or a size class.

CDR3nt: TGTGCCAGTAGTCAGCGGCCCAGGTACAATGAGCAGTTCTTC; CDR3aa: CASSQRPRYNEQFF; d_gene: -; v_gene: TRBV19; j_gene: TRBJ2-1; abundance: many
CDR3nt: TGTGCCAGCAGTGGGACTAGCGGGAATCAGGAGACCCAGTACTTC; CDR3aa: CASSGTSGNQETQYF; d_gene: TRBD2; v_gene: TRBV2; j_gene: TRBJ2-5; abundance: -
CDR3nt: TGTGCCAGCAGTGCCTACAGTTCCAACTATGGCTACACCTTC; CDR3aa: CASSAYSSNYGYTF; d_gene: -; v_gene: TRBV2; j_gene: TRBJ1-2; abundance: -
CDR3nt: TGTGCCACCAGCAGAGATATCCCCAGGGCGGTCACTGAAGCTTTCTTT; CDR3aa: CATSRDIPRAVTEAFF; d_gene: -; v_gene: TRBV15; j_gene: TRBJ1-1; abundance: -
CDR3nt: TGTGCCAGCAATCCTGCGGGGGGGACAGGGAGCGACGAGCAGTACTTC; CDR3aa: CASNPAGGTGSDEQYF; d_gene: -; v_gene: TRBV9; j_gene: TRBJ2-7; abundance: -
CDR3nt: TGTGCCAGCAGTTGGGGCGGGGGTAGCTCCTACGAGCAGTACTTC; CDR3aa: CASSWGGGSSYEQYF; d_gene: TRBD2; v_gene: TRBV25-1; j_gene: TRBJ2-7; abundance: few
CDR3nt: TGTGCCAGCACCCTCACCCCGGGCTCGATTGGCGAGCAGTACTTC; CDR3aa: CASTLTPGSIGEQYF; d_gene: -; v_gene: TRBV6-1; j_gene: TRBJ2-7; abundance: few
CDR3nt: TGTGCCACCAGCATTACTAGCGGGACGGATTACAATGAGCAGTTCTTC; CDR3aa: CATSITSGTDYNEQFF; d_gene: TRBD2; v_gene: TRBV15; j_gene: TRBJ2-1; abundance: -
CDR3nt: TGTGCCACCAGCAGCCACACCTTCCAAGAGACCCAGTACTTC; CDR3aa: CATSSHTFQETQYF; d_gene: -; v_gene: TRBV15; j_gene: TRBJ2-5; abundance: -
CDR3nt: TGTGCCACCAGCAGAGTAGCGGGGAGGTCTGGGGCCAACGTCCTGACTTTC; CDR3aa: CATSRVAGRSGANVLTF; d_gene: TRBD2; v_gene: TRBV15; j_gene: TRBJ2-6; abundance: -
CDR3nt: TGCAGCGTTGTAACCGACGAGCAGTACTTC; CDR3aa: CSVVTDEQYF; d_gene: -; v_gene: TRBV29-1; j_gene: TRBJ2-7; abundance: -
CDR3nt: TGTGCCAGCAGTCGGTTGGGGGCCGGTGTGAACACTGAAGCTTTCTTT; CDR3aa: CASSRLGAGVNTEAFF; d_gene: -; v_gene: TRBV25-1; j_gene: TRBJ1-1; abundance: -
CDR3nt: TGTGCCAGCAGTTTCTCGATTAACACTGAAGCTTTCTTT; CDR3aa: CASSFSINTEAFF; d_gene: -; v_gene: TRBV28; j_gene: TRBJ1-1; abundance: many
CDR3nt: TGTGCCAGTAGTATCTGGGGCCAGGGGGCTGGCGGAGCTTTCTTT; CDR3aa: CASSIWGQGAGGAFF; d_gene: TRBD1; v_gene: TRBV19; j_gene: TRBJ1-1; abundance: -
CDR3nt: TGTGCCAGCAGCCCGGGCCTATGGGGCACAGATACGCAGTATTTT; CDR3aa: CASSPGLWGTDTQYF; d_gene: -; v_gene: TRBV7-9; j_gene: TRBJ2-3; abundance: many